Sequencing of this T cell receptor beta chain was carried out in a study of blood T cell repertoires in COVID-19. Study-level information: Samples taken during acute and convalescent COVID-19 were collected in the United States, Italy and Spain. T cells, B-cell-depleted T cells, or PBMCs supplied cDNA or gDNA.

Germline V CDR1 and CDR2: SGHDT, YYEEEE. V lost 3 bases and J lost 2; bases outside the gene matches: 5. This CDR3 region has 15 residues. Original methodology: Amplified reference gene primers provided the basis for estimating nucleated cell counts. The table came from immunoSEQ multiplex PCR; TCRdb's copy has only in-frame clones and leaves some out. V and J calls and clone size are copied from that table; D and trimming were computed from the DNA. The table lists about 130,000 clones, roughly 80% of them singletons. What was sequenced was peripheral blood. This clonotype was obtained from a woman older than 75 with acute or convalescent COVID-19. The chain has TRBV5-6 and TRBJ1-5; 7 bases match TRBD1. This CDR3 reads CASSSLGQGNQPQHF. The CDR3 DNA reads TGTGCCAGCAGCTCGCTTGGACAGGGCAATCAGCCCCAGCATTTT.